The TCR beta chain described here comes from a study of PD-L1 blockade in urothelial cancer (dated by TCRdb to the late 2010s). About the study as a whole: Therapy was started around 2014 for all patients, and atezolizumab 1,200 mg was administered intravenously every 3 weeks. Durable clinical benefit was defined as a progression-free survival longer than 6 months, and TCR features were additionally tested against progression-free survival and overall survival. Blood samples were analyzed 3 weeks after the start of treatment (second dose) and 6 weeks after the start of treatment. The study, an exploratory multi-omic analysis, examined somatic, immune and clinical correlates of response to PD-L1 blockade with atezolizumab in urothelial cancer. Twenty-five of 29 patients were males with bladder-origin urothelial cancer, and about 65% of the roughly 30 reported a prior smoking history. Pretreatment blood TCR-seq was available for under 35 patients, at least one posttreatment blood collection was obtained for about 25 patients, and tumor TCR-seq was available for about 25 patients. In the same patients who had TCR sequencing, pretreatment tumors also underwent whole exome sequencing and RNA sequencing. TCR sequencing covered pretreatment tumor samples and matched, serially collected peripheral blood taken before and after atezolizumab treatment. An ECOG performance status of 0 or 1 was recorded for the patients, and 0 to 3 prior chemotherapy regimens had been received by the patients. Blood samples yielded a median of about 150,000 T cells and tens of thousands of unique TCRs, with median clonality roughly 0.085. Several patients achieved durable clinical benefit and some 20 did not.

On this clone itself: The antigen this receptor binds is unknown. It has no much larger one-base neighbor in the sample; base qualities were not kept.

Each PCR received spiked-in synthetic TCR analog templates so that absolute template abundance could be estimated from read counts. Using the immunoSEQ assay, TCRbeta CDR3 regions were amplified from genomic DNA with bias-controlled V and J gene primers. Sequencing of rearranged TCRbeta segments was performed at approximately 20X coverage. Turning to the authors' computational methods: Clustering was used to correct sequencing errors, and CDR3s were annotated against IMGT so that V, D and J genes could be assigned. Downstream analyses used only productive TCRbeta rearrangements, leaving out any out-of-frame or stop-codon sequences. To compute clonality, Shannon entropy was normalized by the log of the number of unique productive sequences and then subtracted from one. Clones differing between time points or between blood and tumor were identified by Fisher's exact test with Benjamini-Hochberg correction at adjusted p below 0.01. Held by TCRdb, this immuneACCESS table contains in-frame sequences only and omits some clones. Under half of the omission traces to an unresolved V gene where checked; the cause of the rest is unknown. Clone size and V and J calls were adopted from that table, with D and trimming inferred from the DNA. This sample has some 40,000 clones in its table, and roughly nine tenths of those were observed once. Jointly, the top ten make up under 8.5% of the sample.

General study outcomes and caveats: Greater expansion of tumor-associated TCR clones in peripheral blood 3 weeks after the start of treatment was observed in patients with durable benefit (n of about 24, p = 0.022). Small sample size (n of about 29) and many exploratory analyses mean the results are intended to be hypothesis-generating. Improved progression-free and overall survival was found to be associated with pretreatment peripheral blood TCR clonality below the median.

The sample's time point label, decoded: peripheral blood 6 weeks after treatment start. The cohort included about 27 patients with locally advanced or metastatic urothelial carcinoma who were treated at Memorial Sloan Kettering on a trial protocol. Peripheral blood mononuclear cells were collected pretreatment and during treatment, at between 1 and 8 total time points per patient. The Qiagen DNeasy Blood extraction kit was used to purify genomic DNA from total PBMCs and from tumor samples. PBMCs were collected pretreatment and during treatment, and were isolated and stored as previously described. CDR3 length: 15 amino acids, cysteine to phenylalanine. CDR3 DNA is the only sequence kept; it has 45 bases, read in frame from the first base. Looking up the germline V gene yields CDR1 SGHTA and CDR2 FQGNSA. Trimming takes 3 bases off V and 0 bases off J; junction bases not matched to a gene: 2.

This sequence uses TRBV7-2 and TRBJ1-1; 9 bases in the middle match TRBD1. This material consisted of PBMCs, taken around atezolizumab (anti-PD-L1) treatment. The origin of this receptor is a man between 65 and 79 years old with urothelial cancer. The DNA sequence follows: TGTGCCAGCAGCTTCCGGGACAGGGTGAACACTGAAGCTTTCTTT. It codes for CASSFRDRVNTEAFF.